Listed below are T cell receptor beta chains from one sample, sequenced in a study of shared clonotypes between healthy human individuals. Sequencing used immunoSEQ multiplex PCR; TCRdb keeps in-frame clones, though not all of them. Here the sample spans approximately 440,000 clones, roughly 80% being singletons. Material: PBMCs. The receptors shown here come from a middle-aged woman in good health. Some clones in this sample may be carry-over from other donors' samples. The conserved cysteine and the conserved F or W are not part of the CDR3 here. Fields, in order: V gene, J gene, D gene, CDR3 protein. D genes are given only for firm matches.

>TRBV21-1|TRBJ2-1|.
ASSKGTLQGARSYNEQF
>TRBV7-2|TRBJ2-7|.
ASSPGRAPNEQY
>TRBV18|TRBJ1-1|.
ASSPLRGGDTEAF
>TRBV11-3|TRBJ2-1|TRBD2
ASSRGGASGRENEQF
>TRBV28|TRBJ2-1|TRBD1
ASIRQGAGYNEQF
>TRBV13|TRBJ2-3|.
ASSPRSPDTQY
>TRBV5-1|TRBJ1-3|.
ASSIGNTIY
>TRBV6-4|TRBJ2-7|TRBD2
ASSPILAGGSYEQY
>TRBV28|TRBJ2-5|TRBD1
ASSLTTGGWETQY
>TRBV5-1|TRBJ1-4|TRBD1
ASSLGTGGVREKLF
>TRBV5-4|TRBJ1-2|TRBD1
ASSSPRTGHYGYT
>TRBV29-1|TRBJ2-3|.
SVDWDTDTQY
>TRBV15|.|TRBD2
ATSRGPSGSLFDEQY
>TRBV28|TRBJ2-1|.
ASSSSNDEQF
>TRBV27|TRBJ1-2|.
ASSLAANYGYT
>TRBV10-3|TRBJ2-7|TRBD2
AISDTSGNSYEQY
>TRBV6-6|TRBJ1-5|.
ASNRGNSNQPQH
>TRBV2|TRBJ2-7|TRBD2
ASSSATSVNEQY
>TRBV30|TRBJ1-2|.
AWSVGPSFYGYA
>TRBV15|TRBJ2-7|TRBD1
ATSSSLGTGTYEQY
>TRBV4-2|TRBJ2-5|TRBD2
ASSQGSGTSAGGRETQY
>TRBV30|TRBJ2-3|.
AWGSLADTQY
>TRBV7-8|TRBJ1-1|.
ASSLWDGDTEAF
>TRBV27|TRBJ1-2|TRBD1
ASSSWGTGGSYGYT
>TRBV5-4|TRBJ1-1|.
ASSSPGTEAF
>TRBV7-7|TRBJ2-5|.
ASSLGFGGETQY
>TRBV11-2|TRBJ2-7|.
ASSFANYEQY
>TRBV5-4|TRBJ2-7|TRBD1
ASSSPGQGIRGQY
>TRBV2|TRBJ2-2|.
ASEPRAGELF
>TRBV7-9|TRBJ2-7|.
ASSLGRGPYEQY
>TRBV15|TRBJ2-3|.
ATSRDPGDTQY
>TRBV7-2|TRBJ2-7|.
ASSLYASATYEQY
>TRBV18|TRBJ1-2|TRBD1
ASSPDRGTAGYT
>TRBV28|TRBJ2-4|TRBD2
ASNTPGGGNIQY
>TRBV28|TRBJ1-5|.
ASSKDGSGQPQH
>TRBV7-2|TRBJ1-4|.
ASSDKGSNEKLF
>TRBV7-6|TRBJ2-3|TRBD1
ASSQDRAATDTQY
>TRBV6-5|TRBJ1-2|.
ARAPRSNYGYT
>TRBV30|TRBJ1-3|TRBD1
AWKDRGAQGNTIY
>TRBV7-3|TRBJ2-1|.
ASSLMSPNEQF
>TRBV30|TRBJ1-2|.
AWRSPAVWRYT
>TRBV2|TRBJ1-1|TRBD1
ASSINRGSEAF
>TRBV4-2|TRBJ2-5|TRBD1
ASSQAPPGQGSFKTQY
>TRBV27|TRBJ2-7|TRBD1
ASSLGQGTYEQY
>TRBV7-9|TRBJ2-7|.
ASSLRPVREQALTYEQY
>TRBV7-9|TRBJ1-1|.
ASSPQGMNTEAF
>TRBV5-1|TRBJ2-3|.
ASSLDRLSTDTQY
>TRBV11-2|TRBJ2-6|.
ASGANVLT
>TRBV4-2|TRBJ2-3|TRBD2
ASSQFGLESTDTQY
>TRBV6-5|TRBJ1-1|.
ASSYGSSEAF
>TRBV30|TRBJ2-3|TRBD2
AWSELAGLTDTQY
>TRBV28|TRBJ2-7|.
ATSNSYEQY
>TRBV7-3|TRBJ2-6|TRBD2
ASSPAGDVLT
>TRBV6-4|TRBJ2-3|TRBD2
ASSEAGGPTDTQY
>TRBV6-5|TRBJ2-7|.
ASSPDYYEQY